This T cell receptor beta chain was retrieved from a study of CD8+CD57+ T cells in acquired aplastic anemia. Study-wide results and caveats: Patients and controls were found to share fewer than 35 CD8+ CDR3 sequences. Between patients and controls, CD8+ Simpson's diversity did not vary significantly.

All patients picked for sequencing had shown, by flow cytometry, an expansion of CD8+CD57+ cells. Severe acquired aplastic anemia was present in every patient. The blood sampling took place in patients who had so far received no therapy. Using genomic DNA as the template, TCR beta VDJ and CDR3 profiling was carried out. TCRdb used MiXCR to reprocess the reads, holding one entry per CDR3 protein. The sample lists some 170,000 distinct CDR3 sequences, about 70% occurring once. This CDR3 is 15 amino acids long. V dropped 0 bases and J dropped 4 bases, with 12 bases sitting between them. The germline CDR1 and CDR2 sequences are LGHNA and YSLEER. A word on this clonotype: Its antigen is still unknown.

This chain connects TRBV4-3 to TRBJ1-2; TRBD1 might be the D (5 bases). The origin of this receptor is a human donor with aplastic anemia. The specimen sequenced was sorted CD4+, CD8+, or CD8+CD57+ T cells (not recorded which) from PBMCs. CDR3 in DNA: TGCGCCAGCAGCCAAGATTATGGGGGAGGCTATGGCTACACCTTC. Its translation is CASSQDYGGGYGYTF.